This paragraph covers one T cell receptor beta chain sequence. The source of the sample is a study of blood T cell repertoires in COVID-19. Study information: Material from acute and convalescent COVID-19 was sourced from the United States, Italy and Spain. PBMCs, B-cell-depleted T cells, or T cells were the source of the cDNA or gDNA that made up the material.

The CDR3 totals 14 residues. CDR1 is SGHNT, CDR2 YENEEA, per germline. Trimming cost V 5 bases and J 1 base; bases outside gene matches: 3. How the authors handled the data: Amplification of reference gene primers provided the estimated nucleated cell counts. TCRdb keeps only in-frame clones here, not all; method: immunoSEQ multiplex PCR. That table gives V, J and clone size, and the DNA gave D and trimming. The sample records around 65,000 clones, about 80% being singletons. Sequences were obtained from peripheral blood. This sequence originates from a man older than 75 with active COVID-19. J is TRBJ1-1 and V is TRBV11-3, with 8 positions matching TRBD1. CDR3 protein: CASSPDRANTEAFF. The CDR3 region has the DNA TGTGCCAGCAGCCCGGACAGGGCGAACACTGAAGCTTTCTTT.